This T cell receptor (beta chain) was obtained from a study of cytomegalovirus exposure and HLA in healthy donors. On this clone itself: What it recognizes is unknown.

Study-level results: It was reportedly the case that the classifier diagnosed cytomegalovirus status with high specificity and sensitivity. Three CMV-associated chains proved CMV antigen-specific in vitro.

PCR used 60 Vbeta primers and 13 Jbeta primers. Libraries were prepared by immunoSEQ multiplex PCR; TCRdb keeps only in-frame clonotypes and omits some of them. The sample holds more than 140,000 clones, approximately 79% seen once. The sample consisted of PBMCs. This sequence originates from a male donor in good health and CMV-seronegative.

The CDR3 sequence is CASSLTRTGLSGANVLTF. CDR3 DNA sequence: TGTGCCAGCAGCCTAACCAGGACAGGACTCTCTGGGGCCAACGTCCTGACTTTC. V is TRBV9 and J is TRBJ2-6, with 7 positions matching TRBD1. The V segment lost 4 bases and the J segment 0 bases; nucleotides outside the gene matches: 10. The CDR3 length is 18 residues. Germline V gene lookup returns CDR1 SGDLS and CDR2 YYNGEE.